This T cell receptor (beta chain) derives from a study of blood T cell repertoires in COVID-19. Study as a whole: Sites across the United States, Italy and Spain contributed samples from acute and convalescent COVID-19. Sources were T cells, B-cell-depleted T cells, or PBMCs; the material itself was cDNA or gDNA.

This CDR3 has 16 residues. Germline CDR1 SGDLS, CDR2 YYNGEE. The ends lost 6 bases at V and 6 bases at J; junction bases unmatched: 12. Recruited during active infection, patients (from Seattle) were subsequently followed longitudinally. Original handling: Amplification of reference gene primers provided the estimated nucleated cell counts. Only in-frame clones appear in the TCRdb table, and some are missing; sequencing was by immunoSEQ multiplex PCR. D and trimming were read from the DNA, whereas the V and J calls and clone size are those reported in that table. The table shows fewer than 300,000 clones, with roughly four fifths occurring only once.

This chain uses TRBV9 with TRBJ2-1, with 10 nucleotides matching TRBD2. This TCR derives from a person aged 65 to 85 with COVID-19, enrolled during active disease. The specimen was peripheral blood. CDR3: CASTPRQREGLNEQFF. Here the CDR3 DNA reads TGTGCCAGCACCCCAAGACAGCGGGAGGGCCTCAATGAGCAGTTCTTC.